The next 9 T cell receptor beta chains were all read from a single sample in a study of blood T cell repertoires in COVID-19. Only in-frame clones appear in the TCRdb table, and some are missing; sequencing was by immunoSEQ multiplex PCR. The table shows under 45,000 clones, with roughly 90% occurring only once. Sequencing was done on a sample of peripheral blood. All receptors derive from a man in his sixties with active COVID-19.

This clone came up once. The J gene is TRBJ2-1, the V gene TRBV9, with 7 bases that match TRBD2. Trimming took 7 bases from V and 8 from J; bases not matched to a gene: 12. This CDR3 has 14 residues. Germline V gives CDR1 SGDLS, CDR2 YYNGEE. The CDR3 sequence is CASQAGGSGHEQFF. The DNA for the CDR3 is TGTGCCAGCCAGGCGGGCGGGAGTGGACATGAGCAGTTCTTC.

J is TRBJ2-1 and V is TRBV6-5, with D possibly matching TRBD2 (6 bases). The CDR3 has 15 residues. CDR1 MNHEY and CDR2 SVGAGI come from the germline V gene. Trimming stripped 6 bases from V and 1 base from J, with 13 bases between. The CDR3 loop is CASRVGGDSYNEQFF. The CDR3 DNA follows: TGTGCCAGCAGGGTTGGAGGGGATTCCTACAATGAGCAGTTCTTC.

The CDR3 region has the DNA TGTGCCAGCAGCTTAGGCCTTCGGACTTACAATGAGCAGTTCTTC. Translating gives CASSLGLRTYNEQFF. The chain has TRBV13 and TRBJ2-1; weak D call: TRBD2 (5 bases). Trimming left V 0 bases short and J 4 bases short, with 10 bases between. The CDR3 loop spans 15 amino acids. Germline CDR1 PRHDT, CDR2 FYEKMQ (reference sequence).

V and J are TRBV19 and TRBJ1-2, with 7 bases matching TRBD1. This CDR3 comprises 15 residues. Germline-derived CDR1 and CDR2 are LNHDA and SQIVND (reference sequence). V trimming: 5 bases; J trimming: 0 bases; junction bases outside the gene matches: 6. The CDR3 DNA follows: TGTGCCAGTAGTGACAGGGCACCACCTAACTATGGCTACACCTTC. Encoded protein: CASSDRAPPNYGYTF.

The rearrangement joins TRBV18 to TRBJ1-2, with D tentatively TRBD1 (6 bases). The germline V gene encodes CDR1 KGHSH and CDR2 LQKENI. V lost 3 bases, J lost 4 bases, and 12 bases lay in between. The CDR3 contains 14 residues. CDR3 in DNA: TGTGCCAGCTCACCTAACAGGGAACTCTATGGCTACACCTTC. This encodes CASSPNRELYGYTF.

This sequence joins TRBV7-3 and TRBJ1-1; D uncertain. V was clipped by 5 bases and J by 10 bases, with 20 bases between them. Germline V lookup: CDR1 SGHTA, CDR2 FQGTGA. This CDR3 region has 14 residues. Here the CDR3 reads CASSRDPGSGGAFF. The CDR3 nucleotides read TGTGCCAGCAGCCGGGATCCGGGTTCGGGCGGAGCTTTCTTT.

The chain couples TRBV9 to TRBJ2-1; TRBD2 matches at 13 bases. The junction had 7 bases not matched to a gene; V was cut back by 1 base and J by 3 bases. Germline CDR1 is SGDLS and CDR2 is YYNGEE. CDR3 length equals 18 residues. The CDR3 coding sequence is TGTGCCAGCAGCGTATCCGGGACTAGCGGGATCTTCTACAATGAGCAGTTCTTC. It yields the protein CASSVSGTSGIFYNEQFF.

This clone came up a few times. The chain joins TRBV9 to TRBJ2-2, with 7 nucleotides matching TRBD2. J was trimmed by 4 bases and V by 4 bases; bases with no gene match: 10. The CDR3 sequence is 16 residues long. Germline V gene data show CDR1 as SGDLS and CDR2 as YYNGEE. The CDR3 region has the DNA TGTGCCAGCAGCCCCGAGGGCGGGAGAGGCACCGGGGAGCTGTTTTTT. As protein: CASSPEGGRGTGELFF.

The chain is built from TRBV9 and TRBJ2-7, with 14 bases matching TRBD2. J was trimmed by 7 bases and V by 3 bases; bases with no gene match: 9. The CDR3 runs to 16 residues. Germline CDR1 reads SGDLS; CDR2 reads YYNGEE. In DNA form, the CDR3 reads TGTGCCAGCAGCGCCGGGGGACTAGCGGGAGTAGGTGAGCAGTACTTC. Amino acid sequence: CASSAGGLAGVGEQYF.